These 20 T cell receptor beta chains came from one sample sequenced in a study of cytomegalovirus exposure and HLA in healthy donors (dated by TCRdb to about 2017). Receptors were amplified or captured by the immunoSEQ multiplex PCR assay. TCRdb limited this immuneACCESS table to in-frame rearrangements with V and J called. A share of clones is missing; checked studies link under half to unresolved V genes, and the rest is unexplained. This sample lists about 130,000 clones; roughly nine tenths were detected once. The top ten constitute roughly 9.2% of the sample. The sample taken for sequencing was PBMCs. These receptors originate from a woman aged 18-29 years in good health and CMV-seropositive.

The rearrangement joins TRBV27 to TRBJ2-3; 7 bases map to TRBD2. This CDR3 spans 16 amino acids. Germline V gene data show CDR1 as MNHEY and CDR2 as SMNVEV (reference sequence). V trimming: 3 bases; J trimming: 2 bases; junction bases outside the gene matches: 8. CDR3 protein: CASSFHAGVYTDTQYF. The DNA for the CDR3 is TGTGCCAGCAGTTTTCATGCGGGGGTATACACAGATACGCAGTATTTT.

J is TRBJ1-4 and V is TRBV30; no definite D call. V lost 4 bases to trimming and J lost 4 bases, with 10 bases between them. Looked up from germline, CDR1 is GTSNPN and CDR2 is SVGIG (reference sequence). There are 13 residues in the CDR3. The CDR3 region has the DNA TGTGCCTGGAAGCGGGGTAATAATGAAAAACTGTTTTTT. Protein product: CAWKRGNNEKLFF.

The V gene is TRBV4-3, the J gene TRBJ1-6, with D possibly TRBD1 on 6 matching bases. V was shortened by 1 base and J by 6 bases, with 7 bases between the two germline ends. Per the germline V gene, CDR1 is LGHNA and CDR2 is YSLEER. There are 14 residues in the CDR3. The CDR3 region has the DNA TGCGCCAGCAGCCAAGCACAGGGTAATTCACCCCTCCACTTT. Translated, it gives CASSQAQGNSPLHF.

V is TRBV7-6 and J is TRBJ1-1; possibly TRBD1 for D (5 bases). Germline values: CDR1 SGHVS, CDR2 FNYEAQ. The CDR3 loop spans 15 amino acids. The V end was cut by 0 bases, the J end by 0 bases, with 8 bases between. Here the CDR3 reads CASSLATAMNTEAFF. CDR3 sequence (DNA): TGTGCCAGCAGCTTAGCGACAGCCATGAACACTGAAGCTTTCTTT. Together with reference TRBV7-6 and TRBJ1-1, the CDR3 gives the full variable domain: GAGVSQSPRYKVTKRGQDVALRCDPISGHVSLYWYRQALGQGPEFLTYFNYEAQQDKSGLPNDRFSAERPEGSISTLTIQRTEQRDSAMYRCASSLATAMNTEAFFGQGTRLTVV.

This clone was picked up one time. The chain joins TRBV28 to TRBJ1-5; no clear D gene. Trimming stripped 6 bases from V and 4 bases from J, with 4 bases between. The CDR3 covers 11 residues. Germline V gene sequence: CDR1 MDHEN, CDR2 SYDVKM. The CDR3 loop reads CASSLNQPQHF. The CDR3 DNA sequence: TGTGCCAGCAGCCTAAATCAGCCCCAGCATTTT.

The chain links TRBV7-3 to TRBJ2-1; D unclear. The CDR3 runs to 14 residues. The germline V and J ends were trimmed by 5 bases and 9 bases, with 17 bases remaining between them. Germline V gene data show CDR1 as SGHTA and CDR2 as FQGTGA. In DNA, the CDR3 is TGTGCCAGCAGCGCCGACGGGTTTAACGGTGAGCAGTTCTTC. Its protein product is CASSADGFNGEQFF. Together with reference TRBV7-3 and TRBJ2-1, the CDR3 gives the full variable domain: GAGVSQTPSNKVTEKGKYVELRCDPISGHTALYWYRQSLGQGPEFLIYFQGTGAADDSGLPNDRFFAVRPEGSVSTLKIQRTERGDSAVYLCASSADGFNGEQFFGPGTRLTVL.

The genes are TRBV28 and TRBJ1-5; D uncertain. The CDR3 is 16 residues long. Germline lookup yields CDR1 MDHEN and CDR2 SYDVKM. The V end was cut by 8 bases, the J end by 1 base, with 18 bases between. CDR3 sequence: CASGDAGILSNQPQHF. In nucleotides, the CDR3 is TGTGCCAGCGGCGATGCGGGGATTTTGAGCAATCAGCCCCAGCATTTT.

This rearrangement joins TRBV14 to TRBJ2-3; weak D call: TRBD2 (5 bases). The length of the CDR3 is 14 residues. Trimming took off 3 bases at V and 4 bases at J, with 11 bases between the two ends. Germline loops: CDR1 SGHDN, CDR2 FVKESK. CDR3: CASSHFRGSDTQYF. The CDR3 DNA reads as TGTGCCAGCAGCCATTTCCGGGGATCAGATACGCAGTATTTT.

V is TRBV27 and J is TRBJ2-3; TRBD2 matches 12 bases. The CDR3 covers 21 residues. V gave up 1 base and J gave up 1 base; unmatched junction bases: 15. Germline V CDR1 and CDR2: MNHEY, SMNVEV (reference sequence). CDR3 in DNA: TGTGCCAGCAGTTTATATAGGGCTAGCGGGGGGGCTGGGATTGGCACAGATACGCAGTATTTT. It specifies CASSLYRASGGAGIGTDTQYF.

In this sample, this clone turned up once. V and J are TRBV28 and TRBJ1-2; no reliable D call. The V end was cut by 3 bases, the J end by 8 bases, with 10 bases between. This CDR3 is 12 amino acids long. Germline values: CDR1 MDHEN, CDR2 SYDVKM. The CDR3 DNA reads as TGTGCCAGCAGTTTCGGCGGTAACGGCTACACCTTC. Residues: CASSFGGNGYTF.

The chain combines TRBV6-6 with TRBJ2-3; D is perhaps TRBD1 (6 bases). The CDR3 spans 13 residues. CDR1 is MNHNY and CDR2 is SVGAGI in the germline V gene (reference sequence). The V and J ends lost 3 bases and 9 bases respectively, with 13 bases between them. CDR3 nucleotides: TGTGCCAGCAGTTATTCCACAGGGCCCACGCAGTATTTT. Its protein is CASSYSTGPTQYF.

This sequence joins TRBV4-1 and TRBJ2-1, with 14 bases fitting TRBD2. V was clipped by 3 bases and J by 9 bases; unmatched bases: 7. This CDR3 spans 16 amino acids. Germline loops: CDR1 MGHRA, CDR2 YSYEKL. The CDR3 sequence is CASSHPTSGGAGEQFF. The CDR3 DNA follows: TGCGCCAGCAGCCACCCGACTAGCGGGGGGGCCGGTGAGCAGTTCTTC.

This chain uses TRBV11-2 with TRBJ2-1; 13 positions match TRBD2. Trimming cost V 5 bases and J 7 bases; bases outside gene matches: 14. Germline V lookup: CDR1 SGHAT, CDR2 FQNNGV. The CDR3 covers 18 residues. The CDR3 DNA reads as TGTGCCAGCAGCCTCCGGACTAGCGGGGGCAAACGACTTAATGAGCAGTTCTTC. Amino acids: CASSLRTSGGKRLNEQFF. The variable domain in full, with the rest retrieved from reference TRBV11-2 and TRBJ2-1, is EAGVAQSPRYKIIEKRQSVAFWCNPISGHATLYWYQQILGQGPKLLIQFQNNGVVDDSQLPKDRFSAERLKGVDSTLKIQPAKLEDSAVYLCASSLRTSGGKRLNEQFFGPGTRLTVL.

The chain is built from TRBV11-2 and TRBJ2-7, with 12 positions matching TRBD2. J was trimmed by 3 bases and V by 4 bases; bases with no gene match: 4. The CDR3 length is 15 residues. Looked up from germline, CDR1 is SGHAT and CDR2 is FQNNGV. The CDR3, as DNA: TGTGCCAGCAGCTCGCTAGCGGGGGGGAGCTACGAGCAGTACTTC. It is translated as CASSSLAGGSYEQYF.

This clone was seen a handful of times. The chain recombines TRBV10-1 with TRBJ1-2; 9 nucleotides line up with TRBD1. Germline CDR1 WNHNN, CDR2 SYGVQD (reference sequence). With V trimmed by 6 bases and J by 4 bases, 12 bases remained unmatched. CDR3 size: 16 residues. CDR3 residues: CASSGFGTGPVYGYTF. For the CDR3, the DNA is TGCGCCAGCAGCGGATTCGGGACAGGGCCTGTCTATGGCTACACCTTC.

This clone showed up just once. The chain links TRBV5-1 to TRBJ2-3; D unresolved. Trimming shortened V by 0 bases and J by 2 bases, and 7 bases separated the two germline ends. This CDR3 has 14 amino acids. Germline V gene data show CDR1 as SGHRS and CDR2 as YFSETQ. The CDR3 DNA reads as TGCGCCAGCAGCTTGGATTCCTACACAGATACGCAGTATTTT. It is translated as CASSLDSYTDTQYF.

As for this clone: Other DNA sequences within the sample encode an identical CDR3. The chain combines TRBV19 with TRBJ2-7; 11 bases are a match to TRBD1. V shed 3 bases, J shed 3 bases, and the junction held 1 base outside the gene matches. The length of the CDR3 is 14 residues. CDR1 is LNHDA and CDR2 is SQIVND in the germline V gene (reference sequence). The DNA of the CDR3 is TGTGCCAGTAGTATTGGGACAGGGGGCTACGAGCAGTACTTC. This translates into CASSIGTGGYEQYF.

In its sample, this clone was seen once. The CDR3 DNA sequence: TGTGCCAGCAGCGTAGAGGACGGGGGGGAAGAGACCCAGTACTTC. Translating gives CASSVEDGGEETQYF. This chain connects TRBV9 to TRBJ2-5; 8 nucleotides match TRBD2. Germline lookup yields CDR1 SGDLS and CDR2 YYNGEE. After removal of 0 bases from V and 3 bases from J, the junction contained 4 bases not matched to a gene. The CDR3 spans 15 residues.

The rearrangement joins TRBV19 to TRBJ1-5; 8 bases align to TRBD1. CDR3 length equals 15 residues. Germline V CDR1 and CDR2: LNHDA, SQIVND (reference sequence). J lost 0 bases, V lost 7 bases, and 5 bases had no gene match. The CDR3 reads CASNPQGASNQPQHF. The CDR3 nucleotides read TGTGCCAGTAATCCTCAGGGGGCTAGCAATCAGCCCCAGCATTTT.

Here the CDR3 reads CASRPAGTGGLRGTGELFF. In nucleotides, the CDR3 is TGCGCCAGCAGACCCGCCGGGACAGGGGGCCTGCGAGGCACCGGGGAGCTGTTTTTT. The genes are TRBV5-1 and TRBJ2-2; TRBD1 aligns across 12 bases. Looked up from germline, CDR1 is SGHRS and CDR2 is YFSETQ. CDR3 length: 19 amino acids. Trimming at V came to 5 bases and at J to 4 bases, leaving 15 bases not matched to a gene.